The following is a T cell receptor beta chain sequence with its context. The germline CDR1 and CDR2 sequences are MNHEY and SVGAGI. Trimming took 9 bases from V and 4 from J; bases not matched to a gene: 3. The CDR3 has 12 amino acids. The protocol was immunoSEQ multiplex PCR, while the TCRdb copy is restricted to in-frame clones and leaves out a portion. The table shows fewer than 40,000 clones, with 95% to 96% occurring only once. This entry comes from a study of regulatory and conventional T cells in RAG deficiency. Genomic DNA came from blood conventional CD4+ T cells gated CD25-low CD127-high. Another study also made use of these data, one on regulatory T cells. That source adds: Primers: 52 TRBV forward and 13 TRBJ reverse.

Sequencing was performed on CD25- CD4+ T cells sorted from blood. The chain combines TRBV6-5 with TRBJ1-2, with 9 nucleotides matching TRBD1. The sequence was obtained from a human donor in good health. The CDR3 region is CASTGGVYGYTF. The CDR3, as DNA: TGTGCCAGTACAGGGGGCGTCTATGGCTACACCTTC.